The clone carrying this T cell receptor (beta chain) showed up many times. The data were taken from a study of T cells after yellow fever vaccination. Germline V gene data show CDR1 as MNHEY and CDR2 as SVGEGT. Trimming pared 4 bases from V and 5 bases from J, leaving 5 bases between. The CDR3 is 12 amino acids. TCR cDNA, made by 5'RACE template switching, carried an added universal primer site and UMIs. One entry per CDR3 protein results from TCRdb running MiXCR on the 5' RACE reads. The sample has 46,000 or so distinct CDR3 sequences; around 6.8% are singletons. The sample here was PBMCs, either bulk or a sorted T-cell subset (CD4+, CD8+, memory, or dextramer-sorted; not recorded which), taken 45 days after the yellow fever booster vaccination. The sequence was collected from a man aged 25 to 45 who received the YFV17D yellow fever vaccine. J is TRBJ2-2 and V is TRBV6-2 or TRBV6-3; D is undetermined. The CDR3 reads CASSSGTGELFF. For the CDR3, the DNA is TGTGCCAGCAGTTCAGGAACCGGGGAGCTGTTTTTT.